Presented here are 29 T cell receptor beta chains from one specimen sequenced in a study of spatial heterogeneity in lung cancer (dated by TCRdb to between 2018 and 2021). Reading the label with the study, this specimen's time point is: sample taken at primary tumor resection. Whole RNA extracted from tumor and nontumor lung tissue, or from cryopreserved PBMC samples, was used for TCR sequencing without cell sorting. The library was built by means of 5' RACE. Sequencing was carried out with a NextSeq 500. TCRdb cleaned the public reads at Q25 with fastp, built clones with MiXCR and kept in-frame beta chains. Each record represents a unique CDR3 protein, reported with the most common genes and DNA among its rows. For this sample the table gives about 82,000 distinct CDR3 sequences, of which roughly 13% were detected only once. The top ten clones comprise around 4.3% of the sample. Sequenced here: PBMCs, sampled at surgery. Receptor source: a male donor with early-stage non-small cell lung cancer.

The table lists this clonotype with many counts. The chain carries TRBV7-9 and TRBJ1-2; 8 nucleotides line up with TRBD1. The V segment lost 3 bases and the J segment 6 bases; nucleotides outside the gene matches: 3. The CDR3 totals 13 residues. Germline V gene data show CDR1 as SEHNR and CDR2 as FQNEAQ (reference sequence). CDR3 in amino acids: CASSLQGAHGYTF. CDR3 DNA: TGTGCCAGCAGCTTGCAGGGGGCACATGGCTACACCTTC.

This clonotype was counted between two and nine times. The chain is built from TRBV6-5 and TRBJ2-7, with D maybe TRBD1 (6 bases). Germline V lookup: CDR1 MNHEY, CDR2 SVGAGI. This CDR3 has 13 amino acids. The V end was cut by 2 bases, the J end by 2 bases, with 7 bases between. CDR3 in DNA: TGTGCCAGCAGTTACGGACAGACCTACGAGCAGTACTTC. Its translation: CASSYGQTYEQYF.

This clonotype was counted between two and nine times. This chain uses TRBV29-1 with TRBJ2-1; D remains ambiguous. V lost 7 bases and J 3 bases, leaving 7 bases between the germline ends. Germline CDR1 and CDR2: SQVTM and ANQGSEA. This CDR3 region has 11 residues. CDR3 bases: TGCAGCGCGGTCTACTACAATGAGCAGTTCTTC. Translated: CSAVYYNEQFF.

This clonotype was recorded many times. The chain combines TRBV28 with TRBJ1-1; unclear D gene. Germline loops: CDR1 MDHEN, CDR2 SYDVKM. V lost 7 bases and J 4 bases, leaving 10 bases between the germline ends. The CDR3 has 12 amino acids. The CDR3 DNA sequence: TGTGCCAGCACCTTACCGGGCACTGAAGCTTTCTTT. Translated, it gives CASTLPGTEAFF. The whole variable domain, filled in from reference TRBV28 and TRBJ1-1, reads DVKVTQSSRYLVKRTGEKVFLECVQDMDHENMFWYRQDPGLGLRLIYFSYDVKMKEKGDIPEGYSVSREKKERFSLILESASTNQTSMYLCASTLPGTEAFFGQGTRLTVV.

This clonotype was detected only a few times. The chain carries TRBV29-1 and TRBJ1-1; D remains unclear. The CDR3 consists of 11 residues. V lost 2 bases, J lost 1 base, and 2 bases lay in between. CDR1 and CDR2 from the germline V gene are SQVTM and ANQGSEA. CDR3 DNA: TGCAGCGTTGAACCGAACACTGAAGCTTTCTTT. It yields the protein CSVEPNTEAFF.

This clonotype was counted between two and nine times. The chain is built from TRBV7-9 and TRBJ2-6; D gene ambiguous. Germline lookup yields CDR1 SEHNR and CDR2 FQNEAQ (reference sequence). The CDR3 is 18 amino acids. Trimming cost V 5 bases and J 0 bases, with 17 bases left between them. CDR3 sequence: CASSLRRLGPSGANVLTF. Written as DNA, the CDR3 is TGTGCCAGCAGCCTTAGGCGTCTGGGCCCCTCTGGGGCCAACGTCCTGACTTTC.

The sample holds a few counts of this clonotype. J is TRBJ1-1 and V is TRBV14; no reliable D call. The CDR3 covers 13 residues. V was clipped by 4 bases and J by 4 bases, with 10 bases between them. CDR1 is SGHDN, CDR2 FVKESK, per germline. CDR3 region: CASSRTVLTEAFF. The CDR3, as DNA: TGTGCCAGCAGCCGCACGGTGCTCACTGAAGCTTTCTTT. Full variable domain (remainder filled in from reference TRBV14 and TRBJ1-1): EAGVTQFPSHSVIEKGQTVTLRCDPISGHDNLYWYRRVMGKEIKFLLHFVKESKQDESGMPNNRFLAERTGGTYSTLKVQPAELEDSGVYFCASSRTVLTEAFFGQGTRLTVV.

V and J are TRBV3-1 and TRBJ2-7; D not certain. V was shortened by 4 bases and J by 6 bases, with 19 bases between the two germline ends. This CDR3 region has 15 residues. Germline lookup yields CDR1 LGHDT and CDR2 YNNKEL (reference sequence). The CDR3 nucleotides are TGTGCCAGCAGCCCGCGCAGACCTCTGTATGCCGAGCAGTACTTC. It encodes CASSPRRPLYAEQYF.

This clonotype was observed a few times. V gene TRBV4-1 combines with J gene TRBJ2-7; 11 bases match TRBD2. The CDR3 sequence is 16 residues long. V dropped 0 bases and J dropped 7; count of bases not matched to a gene: 8. From germline, CDR1 is MGHRA and CDR2 YSYEKL. CDR3: CASSQDLTSGSREQYF. The CDR3 region has the DNA TGCGCCAGCAGCCAAGATCTAACTAGCGGGAGTCGGGAGCAGTACTTC.

This clonotype has a handful of counts. The chain links TRBV30 to TRBJ1-1, with D perhaps matching TRBD1 (6 bases). Germline CDR1 reads GTSNPN; CDR2 reads SVGIG (reference sequence). Trimming stripped 0 bases from V and 10 bases from J, with 15 bases between. This CDR3 is 13 amino acids long. The CDR3 sequence: CAWSVRRGVRAFF. The CDR3 region has the DNA TGTGCCTGGAGTGTACGGAGGGGGGTTAGAGCTTTCTTT. Full variable domain (rest looked up from reference TRBV30 and TRBJ1-1): SQTIHQWPATLVQPVGSPLSLECTVEGTSNPNLYWYRQAAGRGLQLLFYSVGIGQISSEVPQNLSASRPQDRQFILSSKKLLLSDSGFYLCAWSVRRGVRAFFGQGTRLTVV.

By sample share, this clonotype is medium-sized (0.01 to 0.1%). The chain recombines TRBV7-9 with TRBJ2-4, with D perhaps matching TRBD2 (5 bases). This CDR3 comprises 17 residues. Deletions cut 1 base from V and 3 bases from J, with 16 bases between. Germline-derived CDR1 and CDR2 are SEHNR and FQNEAQ (reference sequence). DNA of the CDR3: TGTGCCAGCAGCTTAGTGATCGGGGAATTAGGCAAAAACATTCAGTACTTC. Its protein is CASSLVIGELGKNIQYF.

This clonotype was found a few times. This chain joins TRBV6-1 and TRBJ1-5; possibly TRBD1 for D (5 bases). Looked up from germline, CDR1 is MNHNS and CDR2 is SASEGT. The CDR3 extends over 14 amino acids. V was shortened by 7 bases and J by 6 bases, with 16 bases between the two germline ends. This CDR3 reads CASTAGSSGQPQHF. CDR3 DNA: TGTGCCAGCACCGCAGGGAGTTCGGGTCAGCCCCAGCATTTT.

This clonotype showed up just a few times. J is TRBJ1-3 and V is TRBV19; D is ambiguous. V gave up 0 bases and J gave up 4 bases, with 10 bases separating them. Germline V gene lookup returns CDR1 LNHDA and CDR2 SQIVND (reference sequence). CDR3 length equals 15 residues. The CDR3 bases are TGTGCCAGTAGTATAGAGGCGGCGAACGGAAACACCATATATTTT. This sequence encodes CASSIEAANGNTIYF.

This clonotype was counted between two and nine times. V is TRBV7-2 and J is TRBJ1-1, with a tentative D call TRBD1 (5 bases). V was cut by 2 bases and J by 4 bases, with 17 bases left in between. CDR3 size: 16 residues. The germline gives CDR1 SGHTA, CDR2 FQGNSA. The CDR3 DNA is TGTGCCAGCAGCTTACAAGCGACAGCCCTCGGCACTGAAGCTTTCTTT. Translated, it gives CASSLQATALGTEAFF.

The CDR3 sequence is CASSLEGLAVHEQYF. CDR3 DNA: TGTGCCAGCAGCTTAGAGGGGCTAGCGGTCCACGAGCAGTACTTC. The chain employs TRBV7-9 and TRBJ2-7, with 7 bases identical to TRBD2. Per the germline V gene, CDR1 is SEHNR and CDR2 is FQNEAQ (reference sequence). CDR3 length equals 15 residues. V trimming: 1 base; J trimming: 5 bases; junction bases outside the gene matches: 8.

This clonotype has only a few counts. The chain combines TRBV4-2 with TRBJ1-1; 7 nucleotides agree with TRBD1. Trimming removed 0 bases from V and 1 base from J; junction bases left unmatched: 5. The CDR3 loop spans 16 amino acids. Germline CDR1 reads LGHNA; CDR2 reads YNFKEQ. The CDR3 DNA reads as TGTGCCAGCAGCCAAGAAAGGACAGGCACGAACACTGAAGCTTTCTTT. It yields the protein CASSQERTGTNTEAFF.

V usage is TRBV6-6 and J usage is TRBJ2-4, with 10 bases lining up with TRBD1. Trimming removed 6 bases from V and 0 bases from J; junction bases left unmatched: 8. Germline CDR1 MNHNY, CDR2 SVGAGI (reference sequence). The CDR3 consists of 17 residues. The CDR3 region has the DNA TGTGCCAGCAGACGGACAGGGGGGAAACTAGCCAAAAACATTCAGTACTTC. Protein product: CASRRTGGKLAKNIQYF.

The J gene is TRBJ1-6, the V gene TRBV14, with 7 bases fitting TRBD1. CDR1 is SGHDN and CDR2 is FVKESK in the germline V gene. CDR3 length equals 16 residues. V lost 0 bases, J lost 10 bases, and 9 bases stayed unmatched. CDR3 residues: CASSQEQQGSYSPLHF. The CDR3 DNA reads as TGTGCCAGCAGCCAAGAACAACAGGGGTCATACTCACCCCTCCACTTT.

The chain combines TRBV7-3 with TRBJ2-1; no clear D gene. Germline V gives CDR1 SGHTA, CDR2 FQGTGA. The CDR3 spans 15 residues. V lost 0 bases and J 3 bases, leaving 9 bases between the germline ends. For the CDR3, the DNA is TGTGCCAGCAGCTTAACACCGTCGCTCTACAATGAGCAGTTCTTC. Residues: CASSLTPSLYNEQFF.

CDR3 DNA sequence: TGTGCCAGCAGCTCAGACCGTTTAACAGGGGGCCGAGGTGAGCAGTTCTTC. The encoded protein is CASSSDRLTGGRGEQFF. The chain carries TRBV7-8 and TRBJ2-1; 9 nucleotides match TRBD1. V shed 4 bases, J shed 9 bases, and the junction held 16 bases outside the gene matches. The CDR3 loop spans 17 amino acids. The germline gives CDR1 SGHVS, CDR2 FQNEAQ.

This clonotype was seen ten or more times. The chain links TRBV29-1 to TRBJ1-2; D unresolved. The CDR3 extends over 11 amino acids. Germline CDR1 reads SQVTM; CDR2 reads ANQGSEA. Between the trimmed V and J ends, which lost 0 bases and 11 bases, there was a span of 10 bases. The CDR3 sequence: CSVEEGRAYTF. In DNA, the CDR3 is TGCAGCGTTGAAGAGGGCCGGGCGTACACCTTC.

This clonotype was detected only a few times. The gene calls are TRBV30 and TRBJ1-5; 7 bases line up with TRBD1. The CDR3 length is 14 residues. The germline CDR1 and CDR2 sequences are GTSNPN and SVGIG (reference sequence). V gave up 1 base and J gave up 3 bases; unmatched junction bases: 3. CDR3 sequence: CAWSAGTVNQPQHF. The DNA for the CDR3 is TGTGCCTGGAGTGCCGGGACAGTCAATCAGCCCCAGCATTTT.

This clonotype was picked up a small number of times. The V call is TRBV13, the J call TRBJ2-7; D might be TRBD1 (6 bases). The ends were cut back, 5 bases at V and 4 bases at J, with 18 bases in the middle. This CDR3 has 15 amino acids. Germline V gene sequence: CDR1 PRHDT, CDR2 FYEKMQ (reference sequence). This chain's CDR3 is CASSTRTVAGYEQYF. CDR3 bases: TGTGCCAGCAGCACGAGGACAGTCGCCGGATACGAGCAGTACTTC. Full variable domain (rest looked up from reference TRBV13 and TRBJ2-7): AAGVIQSPRHLIKEKRETATLKCYPIPRHDTVYWYQQGPGQDPQFLISFYEKMQSDKGSIPDRFSAQQFSDYHSELNMSSLELGDSALYFCASSTRTVAGYEQYFGPGTRLTVT.

This clonotype showed up many times. The rearrangement joins TRBV29-1 to TRBJ2-7; D is perhaps TRBD1 (5 bases). Germline V gene sequence: CDR1 SQVTM, CDR2 ANQGSEA. The V gene lost 7 bases and the J gene lost 2 bases, with 9 bases spanning the gap. The CDR3 sequence is 11 residues long. The CDR3 coding sequence is TGCAGCGCCAGGGTGGCCTACGAGCAGTACTTC. Residues: CSARVAYEQYF.

This chain uses TRBV20-1 with TRBJ2-7; 8 nucleotides agree with TRBD2. The CDR3 spans 13 residues. J gave up 7 bases and V 4 bases, and 9 bases lay outside the gene matches. Germline CDR1 and CDR2: DFQATT and SNEGSKA (reference sequence). CDR3 coding DNA: TGCAGTGCTATTGCGGGGGGCCGCTTAGAGCAGTACTTC. This sequence encodes CSAIAGGRLEQYF.

The chain carries TRBV7-2 and TRBJ1-3; D may be TRBD1 (5 bases). Germline-derived CDR1 and CDR2 are SGHTA and FQGNSA. V was clipped by 5 bases and J by 1 base, with 9 bases between them. This CDR3 has 14 residues. CDR3 coding DNA: TGTGCCAGCAGCGTTGGGGGATCTGGAAACACCATATATTTT. As protein: CASSVGGSGNTIYF.

This clonotype was detected a few times. V and J are TRBV7-3 and TRBJ1-3; D might be TRBD1 (5 bases). V was cut by 0 bases and J by 0 bases, with 12 bases left in between. Per germline, CDR1 SGHTA and CDR2 FQGTGA. The CDR3 consists of 17 residues. The CDR3: CASSLTGTGNSGNTIYF. Here the CDR3 DNA reads TGTGCCAGCAGCTTAACGGGGACGGGAAACTCTGGAAACACCATATATTTT.

V is TRBV7-2 and J is TRBJ2-3; D gene uncertain. The length of the CDR3 is 14 residues. Germline assignment: CDR1 SGHTA and CDR2 FQGNSA. V was cut by 6 bases and J by 5 bases, with 15 bases left in between. The CDR3 loop is CASRNPGVEDTQYF. In DNA, the CDR3 is TGTGCCAGCAGGAACCCAGGCGTGGAAGATACGCAGTATTTT. The whole variable domain, remainder taken from reference TRBV7-2 and TRBJ2-3, is GAGVSQSPSNKVTEKGKDVELRCDPISGHTALYWYRQSLGQGLEFLIYFQGNSAPDKSGLPSDRFSAERTGGSVSTLTIQRTQQEDSAVYLCASRNPGVEDTQYFGPGTRLTVL.

V gene TRBV2 combines with J gene TRBJ2-7, with 14 bases fitting TRBD2. This CDR3 is built from 16 residues. Trimming at V came to 1 base and at J to 4 bases, leaving 3 bases not matched to a gene. From germline, CDR1 is SNHLY and CDR2 FYNNEI. CDR3 nucleotide sequence: TGTGCCAGCAGTGAAGAAAGGACTAGCGGGAGGTACGAGCAGTACTTC. Translated: CASSEERTSGRYEQYF.